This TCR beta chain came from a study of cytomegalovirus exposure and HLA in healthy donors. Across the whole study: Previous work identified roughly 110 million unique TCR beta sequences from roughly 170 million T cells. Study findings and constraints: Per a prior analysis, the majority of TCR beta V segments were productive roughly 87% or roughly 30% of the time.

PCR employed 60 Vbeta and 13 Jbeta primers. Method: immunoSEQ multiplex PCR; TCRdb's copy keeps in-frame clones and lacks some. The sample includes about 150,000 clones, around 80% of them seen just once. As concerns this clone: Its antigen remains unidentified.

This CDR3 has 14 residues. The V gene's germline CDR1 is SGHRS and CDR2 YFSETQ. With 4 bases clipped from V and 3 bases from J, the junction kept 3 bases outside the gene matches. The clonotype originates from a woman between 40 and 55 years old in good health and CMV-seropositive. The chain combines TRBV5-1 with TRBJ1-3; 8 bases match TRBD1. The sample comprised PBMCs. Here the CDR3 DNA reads TGCGCCAGCAGCCCAACAGGGGGTGGAAACACCATATATTTT. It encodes CASSPTGGGNTIYF.